This TCR beta chain came from a study of cytomegalovirus exposure and HLA in healthy donors. On the study more broadly: A prior analysis found roughly 110 million unique TCR beta sequences from some 200 million T cells. General study points: Some TCR beta chains (approximately 180 of them) were listed as cytomegalovirus-associated. A later analysis, which compared TCR beta chains of equal frequency, found the HLA-associated ones more clonally expanded.

There are 17 residues in the CDR3. About this clone itself: Its antigen is unidentified.

The PCR contained 60 Vbeta and 13 Jbeta primers. Original handling: About 11 million of roughly 81 million unique TCR beta chains were shared, per a later count. Clones were sequenced by immunoSEQ multiplex PCR, and TCRdb holds only the in-frame ones, with some missing. Clonal size and the V and J genes are those of that table, whereas D and trimming came from the DNA. The sample shows approximately 170,000 clones, 60% to 80% of them seen only once. The sample was PBMCs. V gene TRBV21-1 combines with J gene TRBJ2-3; the D segment call TRBD2 is taken from the table without a DNA check. TRBV21-1 has pseudogene status. This sequence was found in a woman in her thirties or forties in good health and CMV-seropositive. CDR3 DNA sequence: TGTGCCAGCAGCAAAGGCCCGGGAGGGCCGGCAACAGATACGCAGTATTTT. Encoded protein: CASSKGPGGPATDTQYF.